This T cell receptor beta chain stems from a study of blood T cell repertoires in COVID-19. This CDR3 has 13 amino acids. Trimming shortened V by 10 bases and J by 0 bases, and 13 bases separated the two germline ends. The germline gives CDR1 SGHAT, CDR2 FQNNGV. Repertoires were generated with immunoSEQ multiplex PCR, while TCRdb's copy carries only in-frame clones and drops some. This table holds about 130,000 clones, around 86% found once. While infection was still active, Seattle patients were enrolled and then followed longitudinally. This chain links TRBV11-2 with TRBJ2-7; tentative D call: TRBD1 (5 bases). This sequence originates from a woman in her 70s with COVID-19, enrolled during active disease. Specimen: peripheral blood. Here the CDR3 reads CATSGALSYEQYF. CDR3 DNA sequence: TGTGCCACCTCTGGGGCCCTCTCCTACGAGCAGTACTTC.